This T cell receptor beta chain was identified during a study of T-cell memory formation after mild COVID-19 (dated by TCRdb to the early 2020s). In terms of the full investigation: TCR sequence clusters from the two donors were largely donor specific. The cohort was made up of two young adult volunteers, one female and one male, who were previously healthy. In a couple of donors, T-cell clones that expanded and contracted after mild COVID-19 were tracked by sequencing TCRalpha and TCRbeta repertoires over time.

Including cysteine and phenylalanine, the CDR3 has 14 amino acids. The entry retains the CDR3 DNA only, 42 bases that are in frame from base 1. The germline V gene (reference sequence) gives CDR1 as SEHNR and CDR2 as FQNEAQ. V is cut back by 4 bases and J by 6 bases, with 1 base in the junction unmatched. Ten or more counts support this clonotype. Its antigen specificity is not known. The sample holds no much larger clone one base away, and base qualities are not on file. Ficoll-Paque density gradient centrifugation was used to isolate PBMCs. Overall results and qualifications from the work: The study included only two mild cases, and larger cohorts that include severe cases with pre-infection samples were judged to be necessary. From day 15 to 85, contracting clones showed balanced CD4/CD8 phenotypes, whereas a second wave of clones that expanded from day 15 to 37 leaned towards CD4+. Some responding clones were found in pre-infection memory, which suggests that pre-existing cross-reactive memory T cells took part in the SARS-CoV-2 response. Whether the second-wave clones peaking on day 37 were SARS-CoV-2 specific was not confirmed. Contracting CD4+ clones were found mainly in CM and EM memory subsets, while CD8+ clones were enriched in EMRA.

Sequencing relied on an Illumina NovaSeq 6000. cDNA libraries for TCRalpha and TCRbeta were prepared by 5'RACE using constant-segment primers, with sample barcodes and unique molecular identifiers added. Trizol reagent was used to extract RNA from every sample. Library amplification was performed in two PCR steps, and a second sample barcode and Illumina TruSeq adapters were introduced in the second step. Sequencing of libraries was performed on an Illumina NovaSeq with 2 x 150 bp paired-end reads. The published analysis was carried out like this. Demultiplexing of reads and collapsing into UMI-guided consensus sequences were performed with migec v1.2.7. With mixcr v2.1.11, UMI consensuses were aligned to TRA and TRB V and J templates and assembled into clonotypes. A clonotype was counted as expanded or contracted only if both edgeR and NoisET called the change significant, with noise models trained on biological replicates. For edgeR calls, a false discovery rate-adjusted p below 0.01 and a log2 fold-change threshold of 1 were applied. As an exploratory analysis of dynamics, PCA with hierarchical clustering was applied to max-normalized trajectories of the 1000 most abundant clonotypes. Separately sequenced CD4+ and CD8+ repertoires were used to assign the CD4 or CD8 phenotype of responding clones. TCRdb cleaned the public reads at Q25 with fastp, built clones with MiXCR and kept in-frame beta chains. Each CDR3 protein gets just one entry, which takes the most common genes and DNA from the rows behind it. What appears here as the V and J calls and clone size reflects TCRdb's work, not the paper's. The sample table holds under 650,000 distinct CDR3 sequences, of which about a sixth were seen once. Together, the top ten hold more than 10% of the sample.

The clonotype comes from an adult woman who had mild COVID-19 (a few samples of this study predate the infection). The sample titles of this study are shuffled in the database, so cell type and time point are left out; the donor was told from shared clones. This receptor chain uses TRBV7-9 and TRBJ2-1; TRBD2 lines up with 12 middle nucleotides. Sequencing input: PBMCs or a T cell subset sorted from them (not recorded which). The nucleotide sequence reads TGTGCCAGCAGCTCTAGCGGGGGGGCCAATGAGCAGTTCTTC. This is translated as CASSSSGGANEQFF.